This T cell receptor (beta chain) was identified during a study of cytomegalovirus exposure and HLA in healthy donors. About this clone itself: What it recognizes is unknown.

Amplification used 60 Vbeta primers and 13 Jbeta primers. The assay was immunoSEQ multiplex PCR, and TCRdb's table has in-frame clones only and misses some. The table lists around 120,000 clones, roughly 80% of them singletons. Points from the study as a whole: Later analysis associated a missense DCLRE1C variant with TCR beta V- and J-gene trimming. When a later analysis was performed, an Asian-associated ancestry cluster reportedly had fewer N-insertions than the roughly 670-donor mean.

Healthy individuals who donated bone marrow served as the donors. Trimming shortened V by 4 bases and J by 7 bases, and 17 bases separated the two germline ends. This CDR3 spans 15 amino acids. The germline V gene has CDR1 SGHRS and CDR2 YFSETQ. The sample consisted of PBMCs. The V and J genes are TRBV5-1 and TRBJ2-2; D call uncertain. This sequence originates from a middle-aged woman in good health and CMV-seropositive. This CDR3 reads CASSGSAGSGGELFF. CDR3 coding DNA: TGCGCCAGCAGCGGCTCCGCCGGGTCCGGCGGGGAGCTGTTTTTT.